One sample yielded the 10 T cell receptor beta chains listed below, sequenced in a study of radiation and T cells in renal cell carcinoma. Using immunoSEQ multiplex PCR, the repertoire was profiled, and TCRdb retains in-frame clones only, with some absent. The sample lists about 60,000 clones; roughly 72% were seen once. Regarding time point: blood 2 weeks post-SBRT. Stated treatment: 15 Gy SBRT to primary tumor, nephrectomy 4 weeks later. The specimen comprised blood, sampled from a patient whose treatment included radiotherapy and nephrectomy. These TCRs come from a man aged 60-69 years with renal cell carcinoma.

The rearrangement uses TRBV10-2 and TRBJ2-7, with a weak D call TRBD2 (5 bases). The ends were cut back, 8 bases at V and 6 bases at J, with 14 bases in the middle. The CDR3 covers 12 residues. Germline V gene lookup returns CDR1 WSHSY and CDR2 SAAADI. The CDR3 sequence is CASSDSAGEQYV. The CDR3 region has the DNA TGCGCCAGCTCTGACTCGGCGGGCGAGCAGTACGTC.

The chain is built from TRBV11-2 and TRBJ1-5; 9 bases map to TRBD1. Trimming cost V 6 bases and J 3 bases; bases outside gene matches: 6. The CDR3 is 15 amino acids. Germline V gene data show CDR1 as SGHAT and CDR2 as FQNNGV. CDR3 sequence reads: CASSQDRGANQPQHF. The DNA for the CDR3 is TGTGCCAGCAGTCAAGACAGGGGGGCCAATCAGCCCCAGCATTTT.

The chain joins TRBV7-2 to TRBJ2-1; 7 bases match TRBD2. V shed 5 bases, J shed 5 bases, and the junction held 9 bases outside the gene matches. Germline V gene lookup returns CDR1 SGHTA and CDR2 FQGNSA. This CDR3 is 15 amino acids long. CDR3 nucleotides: TGTGCCAGCAGCCCACCGGGACTATACGACAATGAGCAGTTCTTC. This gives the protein CASSPPGLYDNEQFF.

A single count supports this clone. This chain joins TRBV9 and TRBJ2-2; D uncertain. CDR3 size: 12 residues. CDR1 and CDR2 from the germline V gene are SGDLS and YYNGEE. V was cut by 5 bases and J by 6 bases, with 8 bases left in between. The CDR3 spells CASRGLSGELFF. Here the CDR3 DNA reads TGTGCCAGCAGGGGTCTTTCCGGGGAGCTGTTTTTT.

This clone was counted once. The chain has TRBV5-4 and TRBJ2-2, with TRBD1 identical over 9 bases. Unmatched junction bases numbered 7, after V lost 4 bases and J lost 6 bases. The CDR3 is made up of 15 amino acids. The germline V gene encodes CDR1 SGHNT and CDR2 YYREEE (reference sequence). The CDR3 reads CASSPRDRVSGELFF. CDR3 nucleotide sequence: TGTGCCAGCAGCCCGAGGGACAGGGTCTCCGGGGAGCTGTTTTTT. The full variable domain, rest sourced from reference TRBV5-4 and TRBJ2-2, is ETGVTQSPTHLIKTRGQQVTLRCSSQSGHNTVSWYQQALGQGPQFIFQYYREEENGRGNFPPRFSGLQFPNYSSELNVNALELDDSALYLCASSPRDRVSGELFFGEGSRLTVL.

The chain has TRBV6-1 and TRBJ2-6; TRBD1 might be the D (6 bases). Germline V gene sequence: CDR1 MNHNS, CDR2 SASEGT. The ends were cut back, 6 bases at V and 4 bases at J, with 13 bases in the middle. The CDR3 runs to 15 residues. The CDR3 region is CASRETGIGANVLTF. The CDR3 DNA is TGTGCCAGCAGGGAAACAGGGATAGGGGCCAACGTCCTGACTTTC.

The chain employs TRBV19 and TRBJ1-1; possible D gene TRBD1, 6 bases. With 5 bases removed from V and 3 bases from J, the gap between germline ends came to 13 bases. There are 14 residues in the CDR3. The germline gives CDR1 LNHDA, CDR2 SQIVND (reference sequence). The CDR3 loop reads CASSPLPGDTEAFF. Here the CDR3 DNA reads TGTGCCAGTAGTCCGTTGCCAGGGGACACTGAAGCTTTCTTT. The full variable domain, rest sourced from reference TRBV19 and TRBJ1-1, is DGGITQSPKYLFRKEGQNVTLSCEQNLNHDAMYWYRQDPGQGLRLIYYSQIVNDFQKGDIAEGYSVSREKKESFPLTVTSAQKNPTAFYLCASSPLPGDTEAFFGQGTRLTVV.

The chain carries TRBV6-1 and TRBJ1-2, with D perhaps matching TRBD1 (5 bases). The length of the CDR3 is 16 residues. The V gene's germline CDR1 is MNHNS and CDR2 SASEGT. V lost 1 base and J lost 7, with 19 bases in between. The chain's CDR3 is CASSEENWGLYSGYTF. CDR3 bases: TGTGCCAGCAGTGAAGAAAACTGGGGCCTCTACAGTGGCTACACCTTC.

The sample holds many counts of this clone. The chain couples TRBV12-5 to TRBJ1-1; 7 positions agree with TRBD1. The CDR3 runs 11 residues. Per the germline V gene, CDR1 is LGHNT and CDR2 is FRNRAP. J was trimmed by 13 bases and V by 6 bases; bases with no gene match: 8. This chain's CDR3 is CASGPRGQVFF. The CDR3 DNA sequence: TGTGCTAGTGGACCGAGGGGGCAGGTTTTCTTT.

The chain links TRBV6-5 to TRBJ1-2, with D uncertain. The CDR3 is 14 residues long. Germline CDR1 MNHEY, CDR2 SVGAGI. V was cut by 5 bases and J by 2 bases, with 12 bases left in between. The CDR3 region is CASSLVKGNYGYTF. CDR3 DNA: TGTGCCAGCAGTCTGGTTAAAGGGAACTATGGCTACACCTTC.